The 11 T cell receptor beta chains listed next were all sequenced from one sample in a study of shared clonotypes between healthy human individuals. TCRdb keeps only in-frame clones here, not all; method: immunoSEQ multiplex PCR. Of millions of clones listed, roughly 92% are singletons. The source material was naive CD4+ T cells sorted from blood. Subset reported: CD45RA+ positively selected. These receptors were obtained from a man aged 18 to 29 in good health.

This chain joins TRBV19 and TRBJ2-3, with 7 bases matching TRBD1. In germline, CDR1 is LNHDA, CDR2 SQIVND (reference sequence). This CDR3 has 17 residues. With V trimmed by 5 bases and J by 0 bases, 11 bases remained unmatched. CDR3 loop: CASSPMLGGSSTDTQYF. In DNA form, the CDR3 reads TGTGCCAGTAGTCCGATGCTAGGGGGCTCCAGCACAGATACGCAGTATTTT.

The rearrangement uses TRBV5-1 and TRBJ2-4; D possibly corresponds to TRBD2 (5 bases). CDR3 length: 14 amino acids. Per germline, CDR1 SGHRS and CDR2 YFSETQ. The ends were cut back, 0 bases at V and 7 bases at J, with 11 bases in the middle. CDR3 nucleotides: TGCGCCAGCAGCTTGGGGTCGGGCGGGAACATTCAGTACTTC. It translates to CASSLGSGGNIQYF.

The chain recombines TRBV5-1 with TRBJ1-4; no clear D. V gave up 4 bases and J gave up 0 bases, with 10 bases separating them. CDR1 and CDR2 from the germline V gene are SGHRS and YFSETQ. This CDR3 has 15 residues. CDR3 nucleotides: TGCGCCAGCAGCACCCTCGGGCCAACTAATGAAAAACTGTTTTTT. This gives the protein CASSTLGPTNEKLFF.

The chain joins TRBV27 to TRBJ1-1, with 7 nucleotides matching TRBD1. This CDR3 has 15 amino acids. The V gene end was trimmed by 5 bases and the J gene end by 4 bases; junction bases not matched to a gene: 10. CDR1 is MNHEY, CDR2 SMNVEV, per germline (reference sequence). The CDR3 loop reads CASSRGGAPVTEAFF. CDR3 DNA: TGTGCCAGCAGTCGAGGGGGCGCCCCGGTCACTGAAGCTTTCTTT.

The rearrangement uses TRBV6-5 and TRBJ2-7; 9 bases agree with TRBD2. Germline V lookup: CDR1 MNHEY, CDR2 SVGAGI. The CDR3 is made up of 15 amino acids. V lost 6 bases to trimming and J lost 0 bases; unmatched junction nucleotides: 6. The CDR3 nucleotides are TGTGCCAGCAGCCTAAGCGGGAGGCGCTCCTACGAGCAGTACTTC. As protein: CASSLSGRRSYEQYF.

The chain employs TRBV2 and TRBJ2-1; D possibly corresponds to TRBD2 (7 bases). Trimming pared 3 bases from V and 6 bases from J, leaving 15 bases between. Germline loops: CDR1 SNHLY, CDR2 FYNNEI. The CDR3 consists of 15 residues. The CDR3 region has the DNA TGTGCCAGCAGTGATTCCTCGCGGGGGCTCAATGAGCAGTTCTTC. It encodes CASSDSSRGLNEQFF.

The chain links TRBV11-2 to TRBJ2-7, with D possibly TRBD2 on 6 matching bases. V lost 0 bases and J 2 bases, leaving 17 bases between the germline ends. CDR3 size: 17 residues. Germline V lookup: CDR1 SGHAT, CDR2 FQNNGV. The CDR3 coding sequence is TGTGCCAGCAGCTTAGATGTTCGGGAGCAGGTCCCCTACGAGCAGTACTTC. Protein: CASSLDVREQVPYEQYF.

Comments on this clone: Other nucleotide sequences from this sample produce the same CDR3. The V call is TRBV5-4, the J call TRBJ2-2, with 8 bases fitting TRBD1. CDR1 and CDR2 from the germline V gene are SGHNT and YYREEE (reference sequence). V dropped 2 bases and J dropped 0; count of bases not matched to a gene: 0. This CDR3 contains 15 residues. The CDR3 reads CASSLQGANTGELFF. The CDR3 DNA reads TGTGCCAGCAGCTTACAGGGGGCGAACACCGGGGAGCTGTTTTTT.

This chain uses TRBV5-1 with TRBJ1-1; TRBD1 matches at 9 bases. The CDR3 is 16 amino acids. Germline V gene data show CDR1 as SGHRS and CDR2 as YFSETQ. V shed 4 bases and J 5 bases; nucleotides not matched to a gene: 12. The CDR3 sequence: CASSPLVTGGLTEAFF. The CDR3 coding sequence is TGCGCCAGCAGCCCCCTAGTTACAGGGGGCCTGACTGAAGCTTTCTTT.

The V call is TRBV14, the J call TRBJ2-1; TRBD1 matches at 9 bases. Germline V lookup: CDR1 SGHDN, CDR2 FVKESK. The CDR3 contains 12 residues. V was clipped by 6 bases and J by 9 bases; unmatched bases: 3. The CDR3 spells CASSRDRAEQFF. The CDR3, as DNA: TGTGCCAGCAGTCGGGACAGGGCTGAGCAGTTCTTC.

The chain uses TRBV10-3 and TRBJ2-3; D is undetermined. With 2 bases removed from V and 0 bases from J, the gap between germline ends came to 15 bases. This CDR3 has 17 residues. Looked up from germline, CDR1 is ENHRY and CDR2 is SYGVKD. DNA for the CDR3: TGTGCCATCAGTGAGGTAGAGGCGCGATCTAGCACAGATACGCAGTATTTT. Its protein is CAISEVEARSSTDTQYF.